The following is a T cell receptor beta chain sequence with its context. In its sample, this clone was seen once. Its antigen is still unknown. No much larger clone exists at a distance of one base, and base qualities are not known. These data are taken from a study of blood T cell repertoires in COVID-19 (dated by TCRdb to 2018 to 2020). At the level of the whole study: Samples from collaborators originated in the United States, Italy and Spain and spanned both the acute and convalescent phases of COVID-19. The material from the prospective study consisted of cDNA or gDNA derived from T cells, B-cell-depleted T cells, or PBMCs. Subjects who had been exposed to COVID-19, were actively infected with it, or had recovered from it provided the deeply sampled blood TCRbeta repertoires that made up the dataset. The repertoires were made available in a free public database intended to serve as a resource for research on the immune response to SARS-CoV-2. Samples were obtained from the ongoing ImmuneRACE study (first 160 participants) and from 1,000 to 1,500 subjects provided by 6 global collaborators. A de-identified subject ID, COVID-19 status, age in years and sex were almost always included in the sample metadata. Where HLA class I and class II types were available, the types were taken from metadata supplied by the sample provider, not from assay-based typing.

The germline V gene (reference sequence) sets CDR1 to MNHNY and CDR2 to SVGAGI. The CDR3 numbers 14 residues from cysteine through phenylalanine. The retained sequence is limited to the CDR3, 42 bases, with the frame set at the first base. The junction carries 11 bases between V and J, which are trimmed by 5 bases and 2 bases respectively. TCRbeta CDR3 regions were amplified from genomic DNA using the immunoSEQ Assay, a bias-controlled multiplex PCR. The study's processing was this. Nucleated cell counts per sample were estimated from amplification of reference gene primers within the assay. To quantify the absolute abundance of each unique TCRbeta CDR3 rearrangement, sequence reads were collapsed and filtered. For each sample, productive Simpson clonality was calculated by taking the square root of Simpson's diversity index across productive rearrangements. TCRdb holds this immuneACCESS table with in-frame rearrangements only. Some clones are missing; in checked studies, unresolved V genes explain under half, and the rest has no known cause. D and trimming were read from the DNA, whereas the V and J calls and clone size are those reported in that table. The sample table lists some 46,000 clones, approximately 85% of them with a count of one. The ten largest clones capture under 40% of the sample.

Study-wide findings and limitations: How much clinical and demographic metadata was included differed by source and by participant, and the metadata was provided uncurated.

At one collaborating source in Seattle, patients were enrolled during active infection and were followed longitudinally through the course of disease. Collaborating institutions collected whole blood in K2EDTA tubes following their own protocols. For TCRbeta analysis, collaborator samples were shipped as frozen whole blood, as isolated PBMCs, or as DNA extracted from either sample type. The chain was built from TRBV6-6 and TRBJ2-3; TRBD2 is possibly the D segment (6 matching bases). This TCR was recovered from a woman of 80 years or more with COVID-19, enrolled during active disease. The sample consisted of peripheral blood. The sequence in DNA is TGTGCCAGCAGTCCCGGGGGTTTCACAGATACGCAGTATTTT. It specifies CASSPGGFTDTQYF.